This T cell receptor beta chain was retrieved from a study of cytomegalovirus exposure and HLA in healthy donors. Findings and limits, study-wide: Most subjects' HLA-A and HLA-B alleles were reportedly predicted from TCR beta sequences. Later genetic work tied a missense DCLRE1C variant to beta-chain V and J trimming. In vitro, three CMV-associated chains proved specific for CMV antigens. In an earlier analysis, most TCR beta V segments were productive about 87% or about 30% of the time.

There are a few counts of this clone. The target antigen is unknown. This CDR3 region has 16 residues. Germline V gives CDR1 MGHDK, CDR2 SYGVNS. Trimming took off 11 bases at V and 0 bases at J, with 20 bases between the two ends. A multiplex PCR was run with 60 Vbeta primers and 13 Jbeta primers. TCRdb's table, derived via immunoSEQ multiplex PCR, lists solely in-frame clones and lacks some. The table includes about 120,000 clones, 8.5% to 10% detected once. The genes are TRBV25-1 and TRBJ2-1; D uncertain. The specimen was PBMCs. This TCR was recovered from a young man in good health and CMV-seronegative. The CDR3, as DNA: TGTGCCGGAAACCCGCCCGCGACTCCCTCCTACAATGAGCAGTTCTTC. Protein: CAGNPPATPSYNEQFF.